The clone carrying this T cell receptor (beta chain) was detected ten times or more. Its antigen is unknown. This record belongs to a study of identical twins. Study-level points and caveats: The models systematically underestimated how much out-of-frame TCR alpha was shared in monozygotic twins.

Germline V lookup: CDR1 SEHNR, CDR2 FQNEAQ (reference sequence). The V and J ends lost 1 base and 8 bases respectively, with 12 bases between them. This CDR3 comprises 14 residues. The donor group consisted entirely of healthy Caucasians. TCRdb called the 5' RACE reads again in MiXCR, with one record for every CDR3 protein. The sample yields 650,000 to 800,000 distinct CDR3 sequences, more than 6.5% seen once. The sample also formed part of further work on yellow fever vaccine responses in identical twins.

This rearrangement joins TRBV7-9 to TRBJ2-1; no firm D call. The sample taken for sequencing was PBMCs. The sequence was collected from a woman aged 18 to 35 in good health. The CDR3 sequence is CASSLEVQFDEQFF. CDR3 sequence (DNA): TGTGCCAGCAGCTTAGAGGTCCAGTTTGATGAGCAGTTCTTC. Full variable domain (rest looked up from reference TRBV7-9 and TRBJ2-1): DTGVSQNPRHKITKRGQNVTFRCDPISEHNRLYWYRQTLGQGPEFLTYFQNEAQLEKSRLLSDRFSAERPKGSFSTLEIQRTEQGDSAMYLCASSLEVQFDEQFFGPGTRLTVL.